These T cell receptor beta chains were read from a single sample in a study of beta chain features in type 1 diabetes. Assay: immunoSEQ multiplex PCR; the TCRdb copy retains only in-frame clones and omits some. The sample lists roughly 450,000 clones; approximately 10% were seen once. The specimen was naive CD4+ T cells from blood. The receptor source for this set is a woman between 18 and 29 years old in good health. CDR3s include the opening cysteine and the closing phenylalanine or tryptophan. Fields, in order: V gene, clone size, D gene, J gene, CDR3 DNA, CDR3 protein. D genes are given only for firm matches. Size is omitted from some rows. Given values are once, few, many or a class for expanded clones.

TRBV7-2	few	TRBD1	TRBJ1-2	TGTGCCAGCAGCTTAGCGGCCCCGGGACAGCGGATAACCTTC	CASSLAAPGQRITF
TRBV4-2	few	.	TRBJ2-4	TGTGCCAGCAGCCCGGGAGATTTTGGCAAAAACATTCAGTACTTC	CASSPGDFGKNIQYF
TRBV15	.	.	TRBJ1-1	TGTGCCACCAGCAGAGATACAATAGCTGAAGCTTTCTTT	CATSRDTIAEAFF
TRBV29-1	few	.	TRBJ2-5	TGCAGCGGGAGACAGACACAAGAGACCCAGTACTTC	CSGRQTQETQYF
TRBV9	few	TRBD2	TRBJ2-1	TGTGCCAGCAGCGCGGGGACTAGGCCTACAATCGGGCAGTTCTTC	CASSAGTRPTIGQFF
TRBV7-7	few	.	TRBJ2-5	TGTGCCAGCAGCCGTGGGGGAGAGACCCAGTACTTC	CASSRGGETQYF
TRBV4-3	many	TRBD1	TRBJ1-4	TGCGCCAGCAGCCATTACAGGGACAGGGGAGAAAAACTGTTTTTT	CASSHYRDRGEKLFF
TRBV11-2	.	.	TRBJ1-2	TGTGCCAGCAGCTTATCTTACAGCTATGGCTACACCTTT	CASSLSYSYGYTF
TRBV14	.	TRBD2	TRBJ2-1	TGTGCCAGCAGCGAGTATAGCGGGGGGGCATCCAATGAGCAGTTCTTC	CASSEYSGGASNEQFF
TRBV7-2	.	.	TRBJ2-7	TGTGCCAGCAGCTTAGACCACTACGAGCAGTACTTC	CASSLDHYEQYF
TRBV19	.	.	TRBJ1-2	TGTGCCAGTAGTTCCCCCCAGGGGCCGGTGGAAGGCTACACCTTC	CASSSPQGPVEGYTF
TRBV19	few	TRBD1	TRBJ2-7	TGTGCCAGTAGTCTGGACAGGGCAACTATCTACGAGCAGTACTTC	CASSLDRATIYEQYF
TRBV30	.	TRBD2	TRBJ2-1	TGTGCCTGGAGGCCCACCGCGGGAGGACCGAAACGATACAATGAGCAGTTCTTC	CAWRPTAGGPKRYNEQFF
TRBV11-1	few	.	TRBJ2-1	TGTGCCAGCAGCCCTGGGACCAACAGGGAGCAGTTCTTC	CASSPGTNREQFF
TRBV5-6	.	TRBD2	TRBJ2-7	TGTGCCAGCAGCTTGGACTGGCGGGAGAACGAGCAGTACTTC	CASSLDWRENEQYF
TRBV30	few	.	TRBJ1-3	TGTGCCTGGAGTGTCAGATTCTCTGGAAACACCATATATTTT	CAWSVRFSGNTIYF
TRBV29-1	few	.	TRBJ2-5	TGCAGCGGTGGGGTGGAGACCCAGTACTTC	CSGGVETQYF
TRBV2	.	.	TRBJ1-6	TGTGCCAGCAGTGAATCTGGGGCCGAATATAATTCACCCCTCCACTTT	CASSESGAEYNSPLHF
TRBV29-1	few	.	TRBJ2-3	TGCAGCGTTGAAGATAGGGGGGGGCCAAGGGATACGCAGTATTTT	CSVEDRGGPRDTQYF
TRBV4-1	.	TRBD1	TRBJ2-5	TGCGCCAGCCGAAGGACAGGGGGTCGGGAGACCCAGTACTTC	CASRRTGGRETQYF
TRBV7-2	few	.	TRBJ2-1	TGTGCCAGCAGCTTAGCCAGGAACAATGAGCAGTTCTTC	CASSLARNNEQFF
TRBV4-1	few	.	TRBJ1-5	TGCGCCAGCAGCCAAGATGTATGGGGTCCACTCTATAGCAATCAGCCCCAGCATTTT	CASSQDVWGPLYSNQPQHF
TRBV7-8	few	TRBD2	TRBJ2-5	TGTGCCAGCAGTTATACCGGGACTATAGAGACCCAGTACTTC	CASSYTGTIETQYF
TRBV2	.	.	TRBJ2-3	TGTGCCAGCAGCCGGAGGAGGGATACGCAGTATTTT	CASSRRRDTQYF
TRBV6-5	few	TRBD2	TRBJ2-1	TGTGCCAGCAGAAGACTAGCGGGAGGGTACAATGAGCAGTTCTTC	CASRRLAGGYNEQFF
TRBV30	.	.	TRBJ2-1	TGTGCCTGGGGGACTGGCCCCCGTCGCGAGCAGTTCTTC	CAWGTGPRREQFF
TRBV7-9	.	.	TRBJ2-7	TGTGCCAGCAGCTTGGGTCACTCCTACGAGCAGTACTTC	CASSLGHSYEQYF
TRBV5-1	few	.	TRBJ2-3	TGCGCCAGCAGCTTGGAGGTTAGCAGGACAGATACGCAGTATTTT	CASSLEVSRTDTQYF
TRBV5-4	few	.	TRBJ1-2	TGTGCCAGCAGCTTGGGGCCCACCAGGCCCGGGGAGGGTGGCTACACCTTC	CASSLGPTRPGEGGYTF
TRBV6-6	.	.	TRBJ1-2	TGTGCCAGCAGTCCCCAGGACATCCATGGCTACACCTTC	CASSPQDIHGYTF
TRBV25-1	.	.	TRBJ2-4	TGTGCCAGCAGTGCTCTGAACATTCAGTACTTC	CASSALNIQYF
TRBV9	.	TRBD1	TRBJ1-2	TGTGCCAGCAGCTCCCGGACAGGGAGGCTCTATGGCTACACCTTC	CASSSRTGRLYGYTF
TRBV5-1	.	TRBD1	TRBJ1-2	TGCGCCAGCAGCCCCCGGACAGGGGGCTTATATGGCTACACCTTC	CASSPRTGGLYGYTF
TRBV7-2	.	TRBD2	TRBJ2-3	TGTGCCAGCAGCTCGGGACTAGCGGGTAACACAGATACGCAGTATTTT	CASSSGLAGNTDTQYF
TRBV19	few	.	TRBJ2-2	TGTGCCAGTAGTCGCCCTGAAAAGGGCGGCACCGGGGAGCTGTTTTTT	CASSRPEKGGTGELFF
TRBV7-9	few	TRBD2	TRBJ2-5	TGTGCCAGCAGCTTGGTTGGTAACCAGCGGGATCCACAGTACTTC	CASSLVGNQRDPQYF
TRBV29-1	few	.	TRBJ2-7	TGCAGCGTTGAAGCGGATGGAGGGGGGTCTGGCGAGCAGTACTTC	CSVEADGGGSGEQYF
TRBV11-2	.	.	TRBJ2-3	TGTGCCAGCAGCCGACTTACTCGCCCAGATACGCAGTATTTT	CASSRLTRPDTQYF
TRBV29-1	few	TRBD2	TRBJ2-1	TGCAGCGTTAAAATGGGACTAGCGGTGGATGAGCAGTTCTTC	CSVKMGLAVDEQFF
TRBV7-9	few	.	TRBJ2-1	TGTGCCAGCAGCCACGGGAAACTCAATGAGCAGTTCTTC	CASSHGKLNEQFF
TRBV30	many	.	TRBJ2-7	TGTGCCTGGAGTGCATACCTGGGTTACGAGCAGTACTTC	CAWSAYLGYEQYF
TRBV9	.	.	TRBJ2-5	TGTGCCAGCAGCGTAGCCGGCGGTGGGGACACCCCCCAAGAGACCCAGTACTTC	CASSVAGGGDTPQETQYF
TRBV7-9	.	TRBD2	TRBJ2-7	TGTGCCGCGGGGACTAGGGGCTACGAGCAGTACTTC	CAAGTRGYEQYF
TRBV28	.	.	TRBJ2-4	TGTGCCAGCAGATCCATGGGGTCCAAAAACATTCAGTACTTC	CASRSMGSKNIQYF
TRBV30	.	.	TRBJ2-5	TGTGCCTGGAGTGGGGGCAGTTTGGACCAGTACTTC	CAWSGGSLDQYF
TRBV11-2	.	.	TRBJ2-5	TGTGCCAGCAGCCCCTGGGGTAAAGAGACCCAGTACTTC	CASSPWGKETQYF
TRBV5-1	few	TRBD2	TRBJ2-3	TGCGCCAGCAGCCTTCTAGCGGGGGCAACAGATACGCAGTATTTT	CASSLLAGATDTQYF
TRBV2	few	TRBD1	TRBJ2-5	TGTGCCAGCAGAGAAGACAGGGGGCAAGAGACCCAGTACTTC	CASREDRGQETQYF
TRBV7-9	few	.	TRBJ1-1	TGTGCCAGCAGCCTCCGCAGGTGGACTGAAGCTTTCTTT	CASSLRRWTEAFF
TRBV14	.	.	TRBJ1-1	TGTGCCAGCAGCCTTGATTGGAACACTGAAGCTTTCTTT	CASSLDWNTEAFF
TRBV15	few	.	TRBJ2-3	TGTGCCACCGGGGGCAGGGGTGACACAGATACGCAGTATTTT	CATGGRGDTDTQYF
TRBV6-6	few	.	TRBJ2-5	TGTGCCAGCAGACCGGACACTCGGACCCAGTACTTC	CASRPDTRTQYF
TRBV28	few	.	TRBJ2-6	TGTGCCAGCAGTTCACCCTCCCCGCCCAACGTCCTGACTTTC	CASSSPSPPNVLTF
TRBV2	few	.	TRBJ1-3	TGTGCCAGCAGTGAAACCCGGTCCTCTGGAAACACCATATATTTT	CASSETRSSGNTIYF
TRBV7-2	few	.	TRBJ1-4	TGTGCCAGCAGCGGCAGGGTAGGACCAGGGAATGAAAAACTGTTTTTT	CASSGRVGPGNEKLFF
TRBV7-9	few	TRBD2	TRBJ2-6	TGTGCCAGCAGCACGAGCGGGGTAGTCGGGGCCAACGTCCTGACTTTC	CASSTSGVVGANVLTF
TRBV5-1	.	TRBD2	TRBJ2-2	TGCGCCAGCAGCTCGGGACTAGCGGGTCCCACCGGGGAGCTGTTTTTT	CASSSGLAGPTGELFF
TRBV4-3	.	TRBD1	TRBJ1-5	TGCGCCAGCAGCCGCGGGACAGGGACATTGGATCAGCCCCAGCATTTT	CASSRGTGTLDQPQHF
TRBV30	.	TRBD2	TRBJ2-7	TGTGCCTGGAGCCTAGGACTAGCAGCCTACGAGCAGTACTTC	CAWSLGLAAYEQYF